The 15 T cell receptor beta chains listed next were all sequenced from one sample in a study of cytomegalovirus exposure and HLA in healthy donors. PCR amplification relied on 60 Vbeta primers (plus 13 Jbeta primers). Clones were read by immunoSEQ multiplex PCR, and TCRdb kept only the in-frame ones, dropping some. The table lists fewer than 150,000 clones, roughly three quarters of them singletons. The material sequenced was PBMCs. These receptor sequences come from a woman in her twenties or thirties in good health and CMV-seronegative.

The chain carries TRBV30 and TRBJ2-7; TRBD2 is a possible D gene (6 bases). The V and J ends lost 2 bases and 3 bases respectively, with 14 bases between them. This CDR3 is built from 14 residues. Per the germline V gene, CDR1 is GTSNPN and CDR2 is SVGIG (reference sequence). The chain's CDR3 is CAWSKKLAIYEQYF. The CDR3 nucleotides read TGTGCCTGGAGTAAGAAACTAGCCATCTACGAGCAGTACTTC. Full variable domain (rest looked up from reference TRBV30 and TRBJ2-7): SQTIHQWPATLVQPVGSPLSLECTVEGTSNPNLYWYRQAAGRGLQLLFYSVGIGQISSEVPQNLSASRPQDRQFILSSKKLLLSDSGFYLCAWSKKLAIYEQYFGPGTRLTVT.

The chain joins TRBV6-6 to TRBJ2-2; 11 positions match TRBD1. V dropped 5 bases and J dropped 7; count of bases not matched to a gene: 6. The CDR3 extends over 15 amino acids. Looked up from germline, CDR1 is MNHNY and CDR2 is SVGAGI (reference sequence). The CDR3 region has the DNA TGTGCCAGCAGTCTCCGGGACAGGGGGAGCGGGGAGCTGTTTTTT. Protein sequence: CASSLRDRGSGELFF.

This clone appeared a single time. The chain couples TRBV4-1 to TRBJ2-3; 10 bases line up with TRBD2. Germline V lookup: CDR1 MGHRA, CDR2 YSYEKL. With V trimmed by 2 bases and J by 2 bases, 7 bases remained unmatched. CDR3 length equals 17 residues. The CDR3 sequence: CASSQLIAGGLTDTQYF. CDR3 sequence (DNA): TGCGCCAGCAGCCAACTTATAGCGGGGGGCCTCACAGATACGCAGTATTTT.

This chain uses TRBV7-9 with TRBJ2-5; 8 bases match TRBD2. The CDR3 runs to 16 residues. Germline V gives CDR1 SEHNR, CDR2 FQNEAQ (reference sequence). Trimming took 0 bases from V and 2 from J; bases not matched to a gene: 5. CDR3 in amino acids: CASSLAVSGAQETQYF. In DNA, the CDR3 is TGTGCCAGCAGCTTAGCGGTTAGCGGGGCACAAGAGACCCAGTACTTC. The variable domain in full, completed from reference TRBV7-9 and TRBJ2-5, reads DTGVSQNPRHKITKRGQNVTFRCDPISEHNRLYWYRQTLGQGPEFLTYFQNEAQLEKSRLLSDRFSAERPKGSFSTLEIQRTEQGDSAMYLCASSLAVSGAQETQYFGPGTRLLVL.

The CDR3 region is CASSLETANYGYTF. CDR3 DNA: TGTGCCAGCAGCTTAGAGACAGCAAACTATGGCTACACCTTC. The chain couples TRBV7-9 to TRBJ1-2, with D tentatively TRBD1 (5 bases). Germline V gene sequence: CDR1 SEHNR, CDR2 FQNEAQ (reference sequence). The CDR3 sequence is 14 residues long. V lost 1 base and J lost 2, with 8 bases in between. The full variable domain, completed using reference TRBV7-9 and TRBJ1-2, is DTGVSQNPRHKITKRGQNVTFRCDPISEHNRLYWYRQTLGQGPEFLTYFQNEAQLEKSRLLSDRFSAERPKGSFSTLEIQRTEQGDSAMYLCASSLETANYGYTFGSGTRLTVV.

J is TRBJ1-2 and V is TRBV14, with TRBD1 matching over 9 bases. The CDR3 runs to 13 residues. J was trimmed by 6 bases and V by 5 bases; bases with no gene match: 4. Germline loops: CDR1 SGHDN, CDR2 FVKESK. CDR3 protein: CASSETGGDGYTF. As DNA, the CDR3 is TGTGCCAGCAGCGAGACAGGGGGGGATGGCTACACCTTC.

This sequence joins TRBV27 and TRBJ2-2; 7 bases match TRBD2. Germline CDR1 MNHEY, CDR2 SMNVEV (reference sequence). The CDR3 is 15 amino acids. V lost 6 bases, J lost 6 bases, and 10 bases stayed unmatched. CDR3 sequence: CASRVAGREAGELFF. CDR3 in DNA: TGTGCCAGCAGGGTTGCAGGGAGGGAAGCCGGGGAGCTGTTTTTT.

This clone showed up just once. The V call is TRBV5-1, the J call TRBJ1-2, with a tentative D call TRBD1 (5 bases). From germline, CDR1 is SGHRS and CDR2 YFSETQ. This CDR3 comprises 15 residues. With 0 bases removed from V and 4 bases from J, the gap between germline ends came to 13 bases. The CDR3 DNA follows: TGCGCCAGCAGCTTGGGGCGGGGGATCGTCTATGGCTACACCTTC. Translating gives CASSLGRGIVYGYTF. The full variable domain, completed using reference TRBV5-1 and TRBJ1-2, is KAGVTQTPRYLIKTRGQQVTLSCSPISGHRSVSWYQQTPGQGLQFLFEYFSETQRNKGNFPGRFSGRQFSNSRSEMNVSTLELGDSALYLCASSLGRGIVYGYTFGSGTRLTVV.

J is TRBJ2-4 and V is TRBV10-1; 8 bases are shared with TRBD1. The CDR3 runs to 18 residues. The germline gives CDR1 WNHNN, CDR2 SYGVQD (reference sequence). With V trimmed by 4 bases and J by 4 bases, 15 bases remained unmatched. In DNA, the CDR3 is TGCGCCAGCAGTGCAGTAGTGGGGTGCAGGACAGGGAAAAACATTCAGTACTTC. Translating it yields CASSAVVGCRTGKNIQYF.

This clone turned up a few times. The V call is TRBV6-6, the J call TRBJ2-5; D is possibly TRBD1 (6 bases). Germline CDR1 is MNHNY and CDR2 is SVGAGI (reference sequence). The CDR3 spans 15 residues. V lost 0 bases and J lost 0, with 8 bases in between. The CDR3 loop is CASSYSGGYQETQYF. DNA of the CDR3: TGTGCCAGCAGTTACTCTGGGGGCTACCAAGAGACCCAGTACTTC.

This rearrangement joins TRBV5-1 to TRBJ1-1; TRBD1 might be the D (6 bases). V lost 4 bases and J lost 0, with 16 bases in between. The CDR3 length is 16 residues. CDR1 and CDR2 (germline): SGHRS, YFSETQ. The CDR3 DNA reads TGCGCCAGCAGCCGGGGGGGGACACAGGTGAACACTGAAGCTTTCTTT. Protein sequence: CASSRGGTQVNTEAFF.

This clone was recorded a few times. The chain carries TRBV6-1 and TRBJ2-1, with TRBD1 matching over 9 bases. The CDR3 sequence is 20 residues long. The germline CDR1 and CDR2 sequences are MNHNS and SASEGT. J was trimmed by 3 bases and V by 2 bases; bases with no gene match: 17. This chain's CDR3 is CASSELWDRVMRRSYNEQFF. The DNA of the CDR3 is TGTGCCAGCAGTGAACTCTGGGACAGGGTCATGAGGCGGAGCTACAATGAGCAGTTCTTC.

J is TRBJ1-2 and V is TRBV7-2; TRBD1 matches 8 bases. Germline V gives CDR1 SGHTA, CDR2 FQGNSA. The CDR3 runs to 14 residues. V lost 5 bases and J lost 4; bases outside the gene matches: 6. This CDR3 reads CASSRGQGSYGYTF. CDR3 bases: TGTGCCAGCAGCCGCGGACAGGGCTCCTATGGCTACACCTTC.

The rearrangement joins TRBV7-2 to TRBJ2-3, with TRBD2 identical over 7 bases. V trimming: 1 base; J trimming: 8 bases; junction bases outside the gene matches: 9. Germline V CDR1 and CDR2: SGHTA, FQGNSA. This CDR3 is 15 amino acids long. The CDR3 is CASSLGTAGEGTQYF. The CDR3 bases are TGTGCCAGCAGCTTAGGGACCGCGGGAGAAGGTACGCAGTATTTT.

This chain connects TRBV6-6 to TRBJ2-5; TRBD2 matches 14 bases. Per the germline V gene, CDR1 is MNHNY and CDR2 is SVGAGI (reference sequence). Trimming cost V 5 bases and J 4 bases; bases outside gene matches: 3. The CDR3 has 15 amino acids. The CDR3 DNA follows: TGTGCCAGCAGTCAGGGACTAGCGGGGGTAGAGACCCAGTACTTC. It encodes CASSQGLAGVETQYF.